This is a list of T cell receptor beta chains from one sample in a study of blood T cell repertoires in COVID-19. Profiled with immunoSEQ multiplex PCR; TCRdb holds only in-frame clones, not every one. Here the sample spans fewer than 15,000 clones, about three quarters being singletons. The sample was peripheral blood. The receptors derive from a human donor in a cohort sampled during active COVID-19. The CDR3 runs from the conserved cysteine through the conserved F or W. Each record gives: CDR3 DNA, CDR3 protein, J gene, V gene, D gene, clone size. D genes are given only for firm matches. Size is stated for part of the rows, as once, few or many counts, or as a class when the clone is expanded.

TGTGCCAGCAGTTTAGGACTAGCGGGATATACGCAGTATTTT | CASSLGLAGYTQYF | TRBJ2-3 | TRBV27 | TRBD2 | .
TGTGCCAGCAGCTTTAGCGGGGGGGCGTGGGATACGCAGTATTTT | CASSFSGGAWDTQYF | TRBJ2-3 | TRBV11-3 | TRBD2 | .
TGTGCCAGCAGCTTGGGAGGGACTTACTACGAGCAGTACTTC | CASSLGGTYYEQYF | TRBJ2-7 | TRBV7-2 | TRBD2 | few
TGCAGCGTTGAAAAAGGAGGCACAGATACGCAGTATTTT | CSVEKGGTDTQYF | TRBJ2-3 | TRBV29-1 | . | .
TGTGCCAGCAGCCTACTAGCGGGAGGATGGGAGCAGTACTTC | CASSLLAGGWEQYF | TRBJ2-7 | TRBV5-5 | TRBD2 | .
TGTGCCAGCAGCCTGGGACAGGGGGCTGGTCAGCCCCAGCATTTT | CASSLGQGAGQPQHF | TRBJ1-5 | TRBV7-9 | TRBD1 | .
TGTGCCAGCAGCCCACAGACAGGGGGCTATAATTCACCCCTCCACTTT | CASSPQTGGYNSPLHF | TRBJ1-6 | TRBV9 | TRBD1 | .
TGCGCCAGCAGCCAGAAAACTAGCGGGGGGAACACCGGGGAGCTGTTTTTT | CASSQKTSGGNTGELFF | TRBJ2-2 | TRBV5-1 | TRBD2 | .
TGTGCCACCAGTGATTTGCTCAGGCAGGGGGGCACAGATACGCAGTATTTT | CATSDLLRQGGTDTQYF | TRBJ2-3 | TRBV24-1 | TRBD1 | .
TGTGCCAGCAGCATCGGAGGGGCCGATTCACCCCTCCACTTT | CASSIGGADSPLHF | TRBJ1-6 | TRBV6-6 | . | .
TGTGCCAGCAAGAATGCGGGACAGGCTAGCAATCAGCCCCAGCATTTT | CASKNAGQASNQPQHF | TRBJ1-5 | TRBV28 | TRBD1 | .
TGTGCCAGCAGCCATACAGGGCGAGGGCAGCCCCAGCATTTT | CASSHTGRGQPQHF | TRBJ1-5 | TRBV7-9 | . | few
TGTGCCAGCTCACGACAGGGGAACACTGAAGCTTTCTTT | CASSRQGNTEAFF | TRBJ1-1 | TRBV18 | TRBD1 | large
TGTGCCAGCAGCCACAGGGGGTTTGGCGATACGCAGTATTTT | CASSHRGFGDTQYF | TRBJ2-3 | TRBV27 | TRBD1 | .
TGTGCCTGGAGTTTCGGACAGGGGGCGCTTCACGAGCAGTACTTC | CAWSFGQGALHEQYF | TRBJ2-7 | TRBV30 | TRBD1 | .
TGCGCCAGCAGCCAAGCTCCGGCCAGGACAGGATTTAGCTACGAGCAGTACTTC | CASSQAPARTGFSYEQYF | TRBJ2-7 | TRBV4-1 | TRBD1 | .
TGCGCCAGCAGCCAAGATCCAGTACCCGGGACCTACGAGCAGTACTTC | CASSQDPVPGTYEQYF | TRBJ2-7 | TRBV4-3 | . | .
TGCAGCGGTTTGGGCGAGCGGGAGACCCAGTACTTC | CSGLGERETQYF | TRBJ2-5 | TRBV29-1 | . | .
TGTGCCAGTAGTATACGGCAGCCTAGCTATGGCTACACCTTC | CASSIRQPSYGYTF | TRBJ1-2 | TRBV19 | . | .
TGTGCCAGCAGCCCCGCCCGTCGGAGCGAGCAGTACTTC | CASSPARRSEQYF | TRBJ2-7 | TRBV6-2/TRBV6-3 | . | .
TGTGCCAGCTCTCCGACAGGCAATAGCAATCAGCCCCAGCATTTT | CASSPTGNSNQPQHF | TRBJ1-5 | TRBV18 | . | .
TGTGCCAGCAGGGGACAGGGCGCGGGCTACGAGCAGTACTTC | CASRGQGAGYEQYF | TRBJ2-7 | TRBV6-5 | TRBD1 | .
TGCGCCAGCAGTGAAGACTCGAACACCGGGGAGCTGTTTTTT | CASSEDSNTGELFF | TRBJ2-2 | TRBV4-3 | . | few
TGTGCCAGCAGCTTTTCTCTAGCGGGAAGAGGGACCGGGGAGCTGTTTTTT | CASSFSLAGRGTGELFF | TRBJ2-2 | TRBV5-5 | TRBD2 | .
TGTGCCAGCAGTAGACAGGGGGCGAGAAACGAGCAGTACTTC | CASSRQGARNEQYF | TRBJ2-7 | TRBV28 | TRBD1 | .
TGTGCCAGCAGCTTCCGACAGAGGTCCTCCTACGAGCAGTACTTC | CASSFRQRSSYEQYF | TRBJ2-7 | TRBV7-2 | . | .
TGTGCCAGCAGCCCGGGACAGACTACAGATACGCAGTATTTT | CASSPGQTTDTQYF | TRBJ2-3 | TRBV9 | TRBD1 | .
TGTGCCAGCAGTTACTCGACGTGGGGCCCTCCTACGGAGCAGTACTTC | CASSYSTWGPPTEQYF | TRBJ2-7 | TRBV6-5 | . | .
TGTGCCAGCAGCCAAGTCTCTAGCGGATTCTACGAGCAGTACTTC | CASSQVSSGFYEQYF | TRBJ2-7 | TRBV3-1/TRBV3-2 | TRBD2 | .
TGCGCCAGCAGCGCGGGACTTACTAAGCCAGAGACCCAGTACTTC | CASSAGLTKPETQYF | TRBJ2-5 | TRBV5-1 | . | few
TGTGCCAGCAGCCCAAAACAGGGGGATAATTCACCCCTCCACTTT | CASSPKQGDNSPLHF | TRBJ1-6 | TRBV7-8 | TRBD1 | .
TGTGCCAGCATCCCCCCCGGGACTAGCGGGGCGACCTACAATGAGCAGTTCTTC | CASIPPGTSGATYNEQFF | TRBJ2-1 | TRBV6-4 | TRBD2 | .
TGCGCCAGCAGCCAAGCGGGGTTCTACTCCTACGAGCAGTACTTC | CASSQAGFYSYEQYF | TRBJ2-7 | TRBV4-1 | . | .
TGTGCCAGCAGTTCGGGGGGGCTCTACGAGCAGTACTTC | CASSSGGLYEQYF | TRBJ2-7 | TRBV6-6 | TRBD2 | .
TGTGCCACCAGTGACGGTCAGGGAGGGACTGAAGCTTTCTTT | CATSDGQGGTEAFF | TRBJ1-1 | TRBV24-1 | . | .
TGCGCCAGCAGCTCGGGACAGGGGGACTACGAGCAGTACTTC | CASSSGQGDYEQYF | TRBJ2-7 | TRBV5-1 | TRBD1 | few
TGTGCCAGCAGCGGGACAGCGACCTACGAGCAGTACTTC | CASSGTATYEQYF | TRBJ2-7 | TRBV7-2 | TRBD1 | .
TGTGCCAGCTCACCAGGGCCAGGGGGGTATCAGCCCCAGCATTTT | CASSPGPGGYQPQHF | TRBJ1-5 | TRBV18 | TRBD1 | once
TGTGCCAGCAGCTTGGCCGGGGGTCCCTACGAGCAGTACTTC | CASSLAGGPYEQYF | TRBJ2-7 | TRBV5-5 | . | few
TGTGCCAGCAGACAGGACAGGGGGGTAACCGGGGAGCTGTTTTTT | CASRQDRGVTGELFF | TRBJ2-2 | TRBV25-1 | TRBD1 | .
TGTGCCAGCAGCTTAGGACTGAGCTCCTACAATGAGCAGTTCTTC | CASSLGLSSYNEQFF | TRBJ2-1 | TRBV11-2 | . | .
TGTGCCAGCAGTTACTCGGAGACTACCACAGATACGCAGTATTTT | CASSYSETTTDTQYF | TRBJ2-3 | TRBV6-5 | . | .
TGTGCCAGCAGTGATGGGACAGGCGTAGACGAAAAACTGTTTTTT | CASSDGTGVDEKLFF | TRBJ1-4 | TRBV6-1 | TRBD1 | .
TGTGCCAGCAGTAGGGGGAACTATGGCTACACCTTC | CASSRGNYGYTF | TRBJ1-2 | TRBV2 | . | .
TGCAGCGTTGAAGATACCGGGGGTCCCTACGAGCAGTACTTC | CSVEDTGGPYEQYF | TRBJ2-7 | TRBV29-1 | . | .
TGTGCCAGCAGTGAAAGGGAGGCAGCGGCCAAAAACATTCAGTACTTC | CASSEREAAAKNIQYF | TRBJ2-4 | TRBV2 | . | .
TGCGCCAGCAGTCAAGGCGAGATAGGGGGCAACGAGCAGTACTTC | CASSQGEIGGNEQYF | TRBJ2-7 | TRBV23-1 | TRBD1 | once
TGTGCCAGCAGCCAAGAGGCGGGACGGGATAATTCACCCCTCCACTTT | CASSQEAGRDNSPLHF | TRBJ1-6 | TRBV4-2 | . | few
TGTGCCAGCAGTCCCTTCGGTAGCGGGAGGCGGGGGGAGACCCAGTACTTC | CASSPFGSGRRGETQYF | TRBJ2-5 | TRBV27 | TRBD2 | few
TGTGCCAGCAGTCAGGGAACCTACAATGAGCAGTTCTTC | CASSQGTYNEQFF | TRBJ2-1 | TRBV11-3 | . | .
TGTGCCAGCAGCTCCAAGGGGTGGTCCTACGAGCAGTACTTC | CASSSKGWSYEQYF | TRBJ2-7 | TRBV7-7 | . | .
TGCGCCAGCAGTGAGAAGATTGGGGGCCATGAGCAGTTCTTC | CASSEKIGGHEQFF | TRBJ2-1 | TRBV10-1 | . | .
TGTGCCAGCAGTTTATACGGGTCCTACGAGCAGTACTTC | CASSLYGSYEQYF | TRBJ2-7 | TRBV27 | . | few
TGTGCCAGCAGTTATAGTACCGGTCATGGCTACACCTTC | CASSYSTGHGYTF | TRBJ1-2 | TRBV28 | . | .
TGTGCCAGCAGCCAAGATCTTGGGAGGGGCTACACCTTC | CASSQDLGRGYTF | TRBJ1-2 | TRBV3-1/TRBV3-2 | . | .
TGTGCCAGCAGCTTCCTTTTCGAGCAGTACTTC | CASSFLFEQYF | TRBJ2-7 | TRBV11-2 | . | once
TGTGCCAGCAGCCAAGATCTGTCCGGGGCCAACGTCCTGACTTTC | CASSQDLSGANVLTF | TRBJ2-6 | TRBV3-1/TRBV3-2 | . | .
TGTGCCAGCAGCTTGATCTCTCGCACAGATACGCAGTATTTT | CASSLISRTDTQYF | TRBJ2-3 | TRBV5-4 | . | .